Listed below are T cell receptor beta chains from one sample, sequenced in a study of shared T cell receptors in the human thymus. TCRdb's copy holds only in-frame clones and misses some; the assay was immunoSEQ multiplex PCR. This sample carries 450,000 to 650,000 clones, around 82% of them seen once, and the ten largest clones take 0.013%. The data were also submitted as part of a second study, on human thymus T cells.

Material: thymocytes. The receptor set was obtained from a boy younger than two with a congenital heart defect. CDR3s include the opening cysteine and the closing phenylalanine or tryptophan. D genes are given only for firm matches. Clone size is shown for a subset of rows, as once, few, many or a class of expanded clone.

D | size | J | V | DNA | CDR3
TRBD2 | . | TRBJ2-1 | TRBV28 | TGTGCCAGCAGCTTAGCGGGAGCGTACAATGAGCAGTTCTTC | CASSLAGAYNEQFF
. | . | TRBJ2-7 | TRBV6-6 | TGTGCCAGCAGTTACCCCCCCGGGGGGCCCTACGAGCAGTACTTC | CASSYPPGGPYEQYF
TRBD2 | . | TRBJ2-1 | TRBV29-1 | TGCAGCGTTGAAGATCGGACTAGCGGGAGGAATGAGCAGTTCTTC | CSVEDRTSGRNEQFF
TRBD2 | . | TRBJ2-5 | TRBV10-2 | TGCGCCAGCAGTGAGCCCCGGACTAGCGGGAGGCAAGAGACCCAGTACTTC | CASSEPRTSGRQETQYF
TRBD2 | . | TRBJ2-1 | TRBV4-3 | TGCGCCAGCAGCCAAGGCCCAGGTAGCGGGAACTACAATGAGCAGTTCTTC | CASSQGPGSGNYNEQFF
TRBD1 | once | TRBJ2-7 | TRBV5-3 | TGTGCCAGAAGCCTGGACAGGGTCTACGAGCAGTACTTC | CARSLDRVYEQYF
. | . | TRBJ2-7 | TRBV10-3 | TGTGCCATCAGTGACGGTGACGGAGCCTACCCTTACGAGCAGTACTTC | CAISDGDGAYPYEQYF
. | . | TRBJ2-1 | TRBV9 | TGTGCCAGCGCCCCAGATTACAATGAGCAGTTCTTC | CASAPDYNEQFF
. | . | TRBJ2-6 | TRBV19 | TGTGCCAGTAGCAGAACACGAGGCTCTGGGGCCAACGTCCTGACTTTC | CASSRTRGSGANVLTF
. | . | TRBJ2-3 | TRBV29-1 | TGCAGCGTACACAGGGTGGGCACAGATACGCAGTATTTT | CSVHRVGTDTQYF
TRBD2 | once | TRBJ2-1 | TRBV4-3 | TGCGCCAGCAGCCAAGGTGTAGCGGGGTATTACGGGAATGAGCAGTTCTTC | CASSQGVAGYYGNEQFF
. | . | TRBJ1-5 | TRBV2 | TGTGCCAGCAGTCGTATTGTCCCCGGTCTGCAGAGGCTAATCAATCAGCCCCAGCATTTT | CASSRIVPGLQRLINQPQHF
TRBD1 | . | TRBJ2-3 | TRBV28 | TGTGCCAGCAGGCGGACAGGATACACAGATACGCAGTATTTT | CASRRTGYTDTQYF
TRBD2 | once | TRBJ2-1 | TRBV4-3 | TGCGCCAGCAGCCAAGACTGGCGGAAAATAGCGGGCGTCTCCTACAATGAGCAGTTCTTC | CASSQDWRKIAGVSYNEQFF
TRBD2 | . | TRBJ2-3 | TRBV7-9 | TGTGCCAGCGGTACTAGCGGGAGTAATACGCAGTATTTT | CASGTSGSNTQYF
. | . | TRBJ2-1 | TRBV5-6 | TGTGCCAGCAGCTTGGAGCTGCGGCAAGGGGTATACAATGAGCAGTTCTTC | CASSLELRQGVYNEQFF
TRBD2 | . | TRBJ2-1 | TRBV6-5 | TGTGCCAGCAGTTACAGCGGGAGGGACAATGAGCAGTTCTTC | CASSYSGRDNEQFF
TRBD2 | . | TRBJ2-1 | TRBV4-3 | TGCGCCAGCAGCCAAGATACGGCTAGCGGGAGGGCCCACAGTGAGCAGTTCTTC | CASSQDTASGRAHSEQFF
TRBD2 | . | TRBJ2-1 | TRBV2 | TGTGCCAGCAGTTTTAGTGGGACTAGCGGGAGGAATGAGCAGTTCTTC | CASSFSGTSGRNEQFF
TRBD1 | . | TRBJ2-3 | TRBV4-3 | TGCGCCAGCAGCCGAGTAATACGGGACAGCCCAGGTTGGGATACGCAGTATTTT | CASSRVIRDSPGWDTQYF
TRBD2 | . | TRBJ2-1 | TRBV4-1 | TGCGCCAGCAGCCCCGGAGCGGGAGGGCACGAGAATGAGCAGTTCTTC | CASSPGAGGHENEQFF
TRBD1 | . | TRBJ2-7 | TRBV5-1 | TGCGCCAGCAGGGCGACAGGGGATCACGAGCAGTACTTC | CASRATGDHEQYF
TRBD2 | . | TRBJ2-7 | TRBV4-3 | TGCGCCAGCAGTCTCACTAGCGGTAGCTACGAGCAGTACTTC | CASSLTSGSYEQYF
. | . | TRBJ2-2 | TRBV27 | TGTGCCAGCAGAGGGGGAGGGCCGTCCGGGGAGCTGTTTTTT | CASRGGGPSGELFF
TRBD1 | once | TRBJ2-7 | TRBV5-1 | TGCGCCAGCAGCTTCAGGACAGGGACGAGACCCACGACCTACGAGCAGTACTTC | CASSFRTGTRPTTYEQYF
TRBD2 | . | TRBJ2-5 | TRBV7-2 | TGTGCCAGCAGCCCCCACCCGCGACTAGCGGGAGGTTCGGAGACCCAGTACTTC | CASSPHPRLAGGSETQYF
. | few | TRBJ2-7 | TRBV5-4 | TGTGCCAGCACTTCTAGCGTGTCCTACGAGCAGTACTTC | CASTSSVSYEQYF
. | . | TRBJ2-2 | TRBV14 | TGTGCCAGCAGCCAAGATCTTCGGGGGGAGCTGTTTTTT | CASSQDLRGELFF
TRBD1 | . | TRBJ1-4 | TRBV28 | TGTGCCAGCAAACGAACAGGGGGTGCTAATGAAAAACTGTTTTTT | CASKRTGGANEKLFF
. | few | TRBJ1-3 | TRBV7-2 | TGTGCCAGCAGCCTAAAAGCGGCAGGTAGTTCCTCTGGAAACACCATATATTTT | CASSLKAAGSSSGNTIYF
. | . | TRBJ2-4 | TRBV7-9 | TGTGCCAGCAGCTCAGGACAAGCTATTAAACAGCTCAAAAACATTCAGTACTTC | CASSSGQAIKQLKNIQYF
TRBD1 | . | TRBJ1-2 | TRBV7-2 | TGTGCCAGCAGCCCAACTCCGGGACAGGGGGACCTTAACTATGGCTACACCTTC | CASSPTPGQGDLNYGYTF
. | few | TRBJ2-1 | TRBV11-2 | TGTGCCAGCAGCTTTTTCGAGGTTATCGATGAGCAGTTCTTC | CASSFFEVIDEQFF
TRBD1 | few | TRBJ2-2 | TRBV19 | TGTGCCAGTACCACGACAGGGACGAACGGGGAGCTGTTTTTT | CASTTTGTNGELFF
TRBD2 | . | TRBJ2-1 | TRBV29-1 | TGCAGCGTTGAAGGGGCTGGACTAGCGGGAGGGCCGGGGGGGCCCGTGGATGAGCAGTTCTTC | CSVEGAGLAGGPGGPVDEQFF